Listed here are 18 T cell receptor beta chains from one sample, sequenced in a study of blood T cell repertoires in COVID-19 (TCRdb year 2020). Library generation was performed with the immunoSEQ multiplex PCR assay. TCRdb re-hosts the immuneACCESS table, in-frame sequences only. Its copies lack some clones; in the studies checked, an unresolved V gene accounts for under half of them, and the cause for the rest is not known. This sample comprises 200,000 to 250,000 clones, almost 85% of them detected only once. Approximately 16% of the sample is taken by the ten largest. What was sequenced was PBMCs or T cells enriched from blood (not recorded which). Receptors were obtained from a man aged 35-49 years who had recovered from COVID-19.

This clone was recorded many times. The V gene is TRBV5-6, the J gene TRBJ1-2, with D unclear. Germline CDR1 and CDR2: SGHDT and YYEEEE. CDR3 size: 14 residues. V lost 0 bases and J 5 bases, leaving 11 bases between the germline ends. The DNA of the CDR3 is TGTGCCAGCAGCTTGGGTTCCGTGAGGTATGGCTACACCTTC. Translation: CASSLGSVRYGYTF. Full variable domain (missing parts from reference TRBV5-6 and TRBJ1-2): DAGVTQSPTHLIKTRGQQVTLRCSPKSGHDTVSWYQQALGQGPQFIFQYYEEEERQRGNFPDRFSGHQFPNYSSELNVNALLLGDSALYLCASSLGSVRYGYTFGSGTRLTVV.

The chain links TRBV6-4 to TRBJ1-6; 10 positions agree with TRBD1. The CDR3 extends over 17 amino acids. The ends lost 1 base at V and 7 bases at J; junction bases unmatched: 7. Germline V CDR1 and CDR2: MRHNA, SNTAGT. The DNA of the CDR3 is TGTGCCAGCAGTGACTGGGGACCGGGACAGGGGAATTCACCCCTCCACTTT. Translated, it gives CASSDWGPGQGNSPLHF.

The chain joins TRBV18 to TRBJ1-6; 7 nucleotides line up with TRBD1. V dropped 3 bases and J dropped 7; count of bases not matched to a gene: 3. The CDR3 extends over 14 amino acids. CDR1 is KGHSH and CDR2 is LQKENI in the germline V gene. The CDR3 loop is CASSPTGTNSPLHF. The CDR3 coding sequence is TGTGCCAGCTCACCGACAGGGACAAATTCACCCCTCCACTTT. The full variable domain, completed using reference TRBV18 and TRBJ1-6, is NAGVMQNPRHLVRRRGQEARLRCSPMKGHSHVYWYRQLPEEGLKFMVYLQKENIIDESGMPKERFSAEFPKEGPSILRIQQVVRGDSAAYFCASSPTGTNSPLHFGNGTRLTVT.

J is TRBJ2-1 and V is TRBV5-4; TRBD1 matches at 9 bases. V lost 0 bases to trimming and J lost 3 bases; unmatched junction nucleotides: 4. Germline-derived CDR1 and CDR2 are SGHNT and YYREEE (reference sequence). The CDR3 sequence is 16 residues long. As DNA, the CDR3 is TGTGCCAGCAGCTTGGGTGGGACAGGGTACTACAATGAGCAGTTCTTC. It encodes CASSLGGTGYYNEQFF.

The chain joins TRBV30 to TRBJ1-6; 7 bases match TRBD1. The trim removed 5 bases at V and 9 bases at J, leaving 4 bases unmatched. This CDR3 has 12 residues. Germline V gene lookup returns CDR1 GTSNPN and CDR2 SVGIG (reference sequence). CDR3 coding DNA: TGTGCCTGGGACAGGGCTCCTTCACCCCTCCACTTT. Amino acids: CAWDRAPSPLHF.

The chain couples TRBV11-3 to TRBJ2-3, with 10 bases that match TRBD1. Germline assignment: CDR1 SGHNT and CDR2 YENEEA. The CDR3 consists of 14 residues. V shed 4 bases and J 5 bases; nucleotides not matched to a gene: 3. As DNA, the CDR3 is TGTGCCAGCAGCTGGGGACAGGGGAGAGATACGCAGTATTTT. This codes for CASSWGQGRDTQYF.

This clone was seen many times. The chain couples TRBV6-2 or TRBV6-3 to TRBJ1-1; D call uncertain. Trimming took 6 bases from V and 6 from J, leaving 8 bases between them. From germline, CDR1 is MNHEY and CDR2 SVGEGT. The CDR3 covers 11 residues. CDR3 DNA: TGTGCCAGCAGCCGTCGGGCTGAAGCTTTCTTT. Amino acids: CASSRRAEAFF.

The chain employs TRBV5-5 and TRBJ1-2; TRBD1 might be the D (5 bases). This CDR3 is built from 13 residues. Trimming took off 2 bases at V and 3 bases at J, with 8 bases between the two ends. Germline CDR1 SGHKS, CDR2 YYEKEE (reference sequence). The CDR3 protein is CASSFSTDYGYTF. CDR3 sequence (DNA): TGTGCCAGCAGCTTCTCGACAGACTATGGCTACACCTTC. The full variable domain, completed using reference TRBV5-5 and TRBJ1-2, is DAGVTQSPTHLIKTRGQQVTLRCSPISGHKSVSWYQQVLGQGPQFIFQYYEKEERGRGNFPDRFSARQFPNYSSELNVNALLLGDSALYLCASSFSTDYGYTFGSGTRLTVV.

The chain combines TRBV7-3 with TRBJ2-3, with a weak D call TRBD1 (6 bases). The CDR3 is 15 residues long. Germline V lookup: CDR1 SGHTA, CDR2 FQGTGA. The V gene lost 8 bases and the J gene lost 1 base, with 16 bases spanning the gap. The CDR3 loop reads CASSKGVLGTDTQYF. The DNA for the CDR3 is TGTGCCAGCTCGAAGGGGGTTCTCGGCACAGATACGCAGTATTTT.

The rearrangement uses TRBV6-5 and TRBJ2-7; D not certain. CDR1 MNHEY and CDR2 SVGAGI come from the germline V gene. V was shortened by 4 bases and J by 6 bases, with 10 bases between the two germline ends. The CDR3 length is 12 residues. The CDR3 here is CASSSRGAEQYF. The CDR3 DNA follows: TGTGCCAGCAGTTCCCGCGGAGCCGAGCAGTACTTC.

This clone was observed a handful of times. The J gene is TRBJ2-7, the V gene TRBV6-1, with no clear D. CDR1 is MNHNS and CDR2 is SASEGT in the germline V gene. V was cut by 1 base and J by 2 bases, with 6 bases left in between. The CDR3 sequence is 13 residues long. The CDR3 region is CASSEVSAYEQYF. The DNA of the CDR3 is TGTGCCAGCAGTGAAGTATCAGCCTACGAGCAGTACTTC.

This clone was recorded a few times. The chain couples TRBV24-1 to TRBJ2-2; D is undetermined. Trimming removed 9 bases from V and 5 bases from J, with 12 bases in between. Germline V lookup: CDR1 KGHDR, CDR2 SFDVKD. This CDR3 comprises 13 residues. The DNA for the CDR3 is TGTGCCACCGAGGTCCGGTGGACCGGGGAGCTGTTTTTT. Its protein product is CATEVRWTGELFF.

This chain connects TRBV6-5 to TRBJ2-7, with 7 positions matching TRBD1. This CDR3 is built from 13 residues. Germline V gene lookup returns CDR1 MNHEY and CDR2 SVGAGI. Trimming removed 6 bases from V and 2 bases from J; junction bases left unmatched: 4. DNA for the CDR3: TGTGCCAGCAGCTTAGACAGGGCCTACGAGCAGTACTTC. Protein: CASSLDRAYEQYF.

The DNA for the CDR3 is TGTGCCATCAGTACAAAACAGGGACGCACAGATACGCAGTATTTT. Its protein product is CAISTKQGRTDTQYF. The rearrangement uses TRBV10-3 and TRBJ2-3; possibly TRBD1 for D (6 bases). CDR1 and CDR2 from the germline V gene are ENHRY and SYGVKD. V was trimmed by 5 bases and J by 1 base, leaving 13 bases between them. This CDR3 contains 15 residues.

The DNA for the CDR3 is TGTGCCAGCAGCCTTACTTCTCCCTACGAGCAGTACTTC. Protein sequence: CASSLTSPYEQYF. The rearrangement links TRBV5-6 to TRBJ2-7; unclear D gene. V shed 4 bases and J shed 2 bases, with 10 bases lying between them. CDR1 SGHDT and CDR2 YYEEEE come from the germline V gene. The CDR3 totals 13 residues.

The chain combines TRBV7-9 with TRBJ2-7; D possibly corresponds to TRBD1 (6 bases). Germline assignment: CDR1 SEHNR and CDR2 FQNEAQ (reference sequence). CDR3 length: 13 residues. V dropped 4 bases and J dropped 4 bases, with 11 bases sitting between them. This CDR3 reads CASSSGQYYEQYF. In DNA, the CDR3 is TGTGCCAGCAGCTCCGGACAGTATTACGAGCAGTACTTC.

The chain has TRBV30 and TRBJ1-6; 7 positions agree with TRBD1. This CDR3 has 13 amino acids. CDR1 is GTSNPN and CDR2 is SVGIG in the germline V gene (reference sequence). V shed 6 bases and J 4 bases; nucleotides not matched to a gene: 3. Here the CDR3 reads CACQGEYNSPLHF. DNA of the CDR3: TGTGCCTGCCAGGGGGAGTATAATTCACCCCTCCACTTT.

This chain links TRBV6-2 or TRBV6-3 with TRBJ1-1; D is possibly TRBD1 (6 bases). The germline CDR1 and CDR2 sequences are MNHEY and SVGEGT. The CDR3 loop spans 15 amino acids. With 6 bases removed from V and 0 bases from J, the gap between germline ends came to 14 bases. The CDR3 nucleotides are TGTGCCAGCAGCATTAGGACAGTCATGAACACTGAAGCTTTCTTT. Translation: CASSIRTVMNTEAFF.